This is a list of T cell receptor beta chains from one sample in a study of blood T cell repertoires in COVID-19. Assay used: immunoSEQ multiplex PCR; TCRdb lists only in-frame clones, some missing. Found here are around 130,000 clones, around 85% of them singletons; the top ten hold approximately 4%. Sequences were obtained from peripheral blood. The receptors shown here come from a human donor in a cohort sampled during active COVID-19. Each CDR3 is given with its conserved first and last residue. Each record gives: V gene, J gene, clone size, D gene, CDR3 protein, CDR3 DNA. A D gene is named only where the DNA matches it firmly. Expanded clones are given a class, and other clones once, few, many or no size at all.

TRBV2	TRBJ2-3	-	-	CASSDRGAGVNLADTQYF	TGTGCCAGCAGTGATCGGGGGGCGGGAGTCAATTTGGCAGATACGCAGTATTTT
TRBV7-2	TRBJ2-1	-	-	CASSLEGGYEQFF	TGTGCCAGCAGCCTAGAGGGGGGGTATGAGCAGTTCTTC
TRBV7-2	TRBJ2-7	-	TRBD2	CASSLGTRGLAGAFGEQYF	TGTGCCAGCAGCTTAGGGACCAGAGGACTAGCGGGGGCTTTCGGCGAGCAGTACTTC
TRBV15	TRBJ2-7	once	TRBD1	CATSRDRGGYEQYF	TGTGCCACCAGCAGGGACAGGGGCGGCTACGAGCAGTACTTC
TRBV25-1	TRBJ1-1	-	TRBD1	CASSGQGEAFF	TGTGCCAGCAGTGGACAGGGTGAAGCTTTCTTT
TRBV10-2	TRBJ2-3	many	-	CASTSGSTDTQYF	TGCGCCAGCACCAGCGGGAGCACAGATACGCAGTATTTT
TRBV5-6	TRBJ2-7	once	TRBD1	CASSWTGTVYEQYF	TGTGCCAGCAGCTGGACCGGGACAGTCTACGAGCAGTACTTC
TRBV5-4	TRBJ1-6	-	TRBD1	CASRVDRGLDSPLHF	TGTGCCAGCAGGGTTGACAGGGGGCTCGATTCACCCCTCCACTTT
TRBV30	TRBJ2-3	-	-	CAWSVQTDTQYF	TGTGCCTGGAGTGTACAGACAGATACGCAGTATTTT
TRBV7-2	TRBJ2-3	few	-	CASSFRGGETDTQYF	TGTGCCAGCAGCTTTCGAGGGGGGGAGACAGATACGCAGTATTTT
TRBV9	TRBJ2-7	-	-	CASSVDQGEQYF	TGTGCCAGCAGCGTAGACCAGGGGGAGCAGTACTTC
TRBV30	TRBJ1-6	-	-	CAWIGGNSPLHF	TGTGCCTGGATAGGGGGTAATTCACCCCTCCACTTT
TRBV7-8	TRBJ1-4	-	-	CASSFLQVPNEKLFF	TGTGCCAGCAGCTTTTTACAGGTCCCGAATGAAAAACTGTTTTTT
TRBV23-1	TRBJ1-3	-	-	CASSHWWGQGSSGNTIYF	TGCGCCAGCAGTCATTGGTGGGGTCAGGGGAGCTCTGGAAACACCATATATTTT
TRBV4-3	TRBJ2-3	-	-	CASSQYSSTDTQYF	TGCGCCAGCAGCCAATACTCTAGCACAGATACGCAGTATTTT
TRBV5-4	TRBJ2-3	-	TRBD2	CASSPGGVGGDTQYF	TGTGCCAGCAGCCCCGGTGGAGTCGGGGGGGATACGCAGTATTTT
TRBV2	TRBJ2-7	few	-	CASSEQGGSTIEQYF	TGTGCCAGCAGTGAACAGGGGGGATCTACGATCGAGCAGTACTTC
TRBV4-3	TRBJ1-6	-	-	CASSLGLRVGSPLHF	TGCGCCAGCAGCCTGGGACTGAGGGTGGGCTCACCCCTCCACTTT
TRBV11-2	TRBJ1-1	-	-	CASSLTVVTEAFF	TGTGCCAGCAGCTTAACGGTTGTCACTGAAGCTTTCTTT
TRBV2	TRBJ2-1	-	-	CASRDYTGPSYNEQFF	TGTGCCAGCAGGGATTACACAGGGCCCTCCTACAATGAGCAGTTCTTC
TRBV2	TRBJ1-6	-	TRBD1	CASRKGQSLSSPLHF	TGTGCCAGCAGGAAGGGACAGAGTCTAAGTTCACCCCTCCACTTT
TRBV19	TRBJ2-5	-	-	CASRPPGVAETQYF	TGTGCCAGTAGGCCCCCCGGGGTAGCAGAGACCCAGTACTTC
TRBV5-8	TRBJ2-5	-	-	CASSLGASSVPETQYF	TGTGCCAGCAGCTTGGGGGCCAGCTCGGTCCCAGAGACCCAGTACTTC
TRBV5-1	TRBJ2-1	once	-	CASSALDTNEQFF	TGCGCCAGCAGCGCCCTTGACACCAATGAGCAGTTCTTC
TRBV5-5	TRBJ2-7	-	TRBD1	CASSPPRTGSMNEQYF	TGTGCCAGCAGCCCTCCGAGGACAGGGAGCATGAACGAGCAGTACTTC
TRBV7-2	TRBJ2-3	once	-	CASSFQGDTQYF	TGTGCCAGCAGCTTCCAGGGAGATACGCAGTATTTT
TRBV7-2	TRBJ1-1	-	-	CASSLGQVITEAFF	TGTGCCAGCAGCTTAGGACAGGTGATCACTGAAGCTTTCTTT
TRBV5-4	TRBJ2-5	-	TRBD1	CASSSADRGVGETQYF	TGTGCCAGCAGCTCGGCGGACAGGGGGGTGGGAGAGACCCAGTACTTC
TRBV30	TRBJ2-5	-	-	CAWSITAVQETQYF	TGTGCCTGGAGTATAACAGCGGTCCAAGAGACCCAGTACTTC
TRBV9	TRBJ1-3	-	-	CASSSEGPGNTIYF	TGTGCCAGCAGCTCGGAGGGCCCTGGAAACACCATATATTTT
TRBV10-3	TRBJ1-1	few	TRBD1	CAISGTGGTEAFF	TGTGCCATCAGTGGGACAGGGGGCACTGAAGCTTTCTTT
TRBV10-3	TRBJ1-2	-	-	CATKGTGPYGYTF	TGTGCCACGAAGGGAACAGGGCCCTATGGCTACACCTTC
TRBV7-9	TRBJ1-2	many	-	CASSLGRVYGYTF	TGTGCCAGCAGCTTAGGCAGGGTTTACGGCTACACCTTC
TRBV5-1	TRBJ2-5	-	-	CASSPWAGAETQYF	TGCGCCAGCAGCCCATGGGCGGGGGCAGAGACCCAGTACTTC
TRBV2	TRBJ2-7	-	TRBD2	CASFGGDSYEQYF	TGTGCCAGCTTCGGGGGGGACTCCTACGAGCAGTACTTC
TRBV6-5	TRBJ1-6	-	-	CASSTGYNSPLHF	TGTGCCAGCAGTACAGGGTACAATTCACCCCTCCACTTT